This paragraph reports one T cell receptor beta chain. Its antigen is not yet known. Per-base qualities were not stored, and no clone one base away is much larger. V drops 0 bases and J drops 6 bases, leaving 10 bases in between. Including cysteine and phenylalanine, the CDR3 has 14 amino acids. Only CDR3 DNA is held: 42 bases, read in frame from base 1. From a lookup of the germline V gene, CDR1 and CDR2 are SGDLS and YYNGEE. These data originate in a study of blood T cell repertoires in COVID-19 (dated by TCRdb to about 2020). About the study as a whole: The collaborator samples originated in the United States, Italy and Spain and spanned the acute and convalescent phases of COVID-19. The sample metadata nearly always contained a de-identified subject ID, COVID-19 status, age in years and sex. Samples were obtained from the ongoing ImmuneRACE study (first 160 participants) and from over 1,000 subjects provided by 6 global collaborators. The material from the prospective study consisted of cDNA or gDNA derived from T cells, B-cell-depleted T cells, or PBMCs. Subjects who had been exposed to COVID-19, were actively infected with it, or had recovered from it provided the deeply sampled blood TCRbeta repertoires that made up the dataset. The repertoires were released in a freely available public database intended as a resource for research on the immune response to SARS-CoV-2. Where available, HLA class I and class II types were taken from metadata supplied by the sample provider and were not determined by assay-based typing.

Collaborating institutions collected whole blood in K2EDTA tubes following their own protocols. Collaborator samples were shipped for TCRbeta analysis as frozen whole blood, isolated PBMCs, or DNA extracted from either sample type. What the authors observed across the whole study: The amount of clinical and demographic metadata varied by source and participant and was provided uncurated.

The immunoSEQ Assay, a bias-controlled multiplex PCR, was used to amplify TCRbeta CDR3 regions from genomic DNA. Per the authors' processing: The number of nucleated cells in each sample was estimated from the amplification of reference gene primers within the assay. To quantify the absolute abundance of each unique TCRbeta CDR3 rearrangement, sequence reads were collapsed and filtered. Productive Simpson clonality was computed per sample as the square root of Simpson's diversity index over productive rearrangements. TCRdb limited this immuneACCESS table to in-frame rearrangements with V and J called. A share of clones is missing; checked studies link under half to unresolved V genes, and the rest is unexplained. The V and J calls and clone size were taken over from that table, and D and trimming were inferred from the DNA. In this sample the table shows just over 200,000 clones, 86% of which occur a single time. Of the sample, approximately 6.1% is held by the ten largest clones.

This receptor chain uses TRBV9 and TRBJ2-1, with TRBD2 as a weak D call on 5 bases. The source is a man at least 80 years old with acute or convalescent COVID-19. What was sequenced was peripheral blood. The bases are TGTGCCAGCAGCGTAGCGGGGTCGGGCAATGAGCAGTTCTTC. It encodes CASSVAGSGNEQFF. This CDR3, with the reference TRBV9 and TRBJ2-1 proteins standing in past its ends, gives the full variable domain DSGVTQTPKHLITATGQRVTLRCSPRSGDLSVYWYQQSLDQGLQFLIQYYNGEERAKGNILERFSAQQFPDLHSELNLSSLELGDSALYFCASSVAGSGNEQFFGPGTRLTVL.